A selection of T cell receptor beta chains follows, all from one sample in a study of T cells after yellow fever vaccination. TCRdb called the 5' RACE reads again in MiXCR, with one record for every CDR3 protein. The sample includes hundreds of thousands of distinct CDR3 sequences, around 16% of them seen just once. The sequencing used PBMCs, collected around 5 days after the first yellow fever vaccination. Receptors were obtained from a man aged 18-30 years who received the YFV17D yellow fever vaccine. Both conserved end residues are part of each CDR3. The D gene is left open where the match is weak. Only part of the rows carry a size: once, few, many, or a class if the clone is expanded.

size	D	V	J	DNA	CDR3
NA	TRBD2	TRBV10-3	TRBJ2-4	TGTGCCATCAGCGGGACCTCGGGGGGCAAAAACATTCAGTACTTC	CAISGTSGGKNIQYF
NA	TRBD2	TRBV7-3	TRBJ2-2	TGTGCCAGCAGCCGGACTAGCGGGGGGGAGCTGTTTTTT	CASSRTSGGELFF
few	TRBD2	TRBV5-1	TRBJ2-7	TGCGCCAGCAGCTTGGCACTAGCGGGGAACTACGAGCAGTACTTC	CASSLALAGNYEQYF
few	NA	TRBV5-1	TRBJ2-1	TGCGCCAGCAGCTATATCGGTAGACGGCTCTTTGACTCCTACAATGAGCAGTTCTTC	CASSYIGRRLFDSYNEQFF
few	NA	TRBV5-4	TRBJ2-2	TGTGCCAGGGGGCGGGGGCAGAACACCGGGGAGCTGTTTTTT	CARGRGQNTGELFF
NA	NA	TRBV12-3/TRBV12-4	TRBJ1-4	TGTGCCAGCAGTGCATACAGCACAACTAATGAAAAACTGTTTTTT	CASSAYSTTNEKLFF
NA	NA	TRBV5-4	TRBJ2-4	TGTGCCAGCAGCTTGGGTTCCGCGGGTGAGGCCAAAAACATTCAGTACTTC	CASSLGSAGEAKNIQYF
many	NA	TRBV2	TRBJ2-2	TGTGCCAGCACCCCCGGGCGCGGCACCGGGGAGCTGTTTTTT	CASTPGRGTGELFF
NA	TRBD1	TRBV4-1	TRBJ2-7	TGCGCCAGCAGCCAAGAAGGCTTGGGACAGGGGCTCTACGAGCAGTACTTC	CASSQEGLGQGLYEQYF
NA	TRBD1	TRBV5-1	TRBJ1-6	TGCGCCAGCAGCCCCCGGACAGGGGTGTACAATTCACCCCTCCACTTT	CASSPRTGVYNSPLHF
few	NA	TRBV14	TRBJ1-6	TGTGCCAGCAGCCAATACGGACCCGGGAATTCACCCCTCCACTTT	CASSQYGPGNSPLHF
NA	NA	TRBV24-1	TRBJ1-5	TGTGCCACCAGTGATTTGCATGTCCCTTTT	CATSDLHVPF